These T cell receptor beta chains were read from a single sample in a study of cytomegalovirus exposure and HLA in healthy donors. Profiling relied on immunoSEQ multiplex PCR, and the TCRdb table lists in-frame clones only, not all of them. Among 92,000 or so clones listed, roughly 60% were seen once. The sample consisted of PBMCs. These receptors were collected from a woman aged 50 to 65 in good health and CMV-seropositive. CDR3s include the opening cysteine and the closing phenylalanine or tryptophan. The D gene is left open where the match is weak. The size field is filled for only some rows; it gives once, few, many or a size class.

CASSERGRGQPQHF,TGTGCCAGCAGTGAAAGGGGCAGGGGTCAGCCCCAGCATTTT,TRBV6-1,TRBJ1-5,NA,NA
CASSESGIGYEQYF,TGTGCCAGCTCTGAGTCGGGTATAGGCTACGAGCAGTACTTC,TRBV2,TRBJ2-7,NA,few
CASILSSEAFF,TGTGCCAGCATTTTGTCCTCTGAAGCTTTCTTT,TRBV7-9,TRBJ1-1,NA,NA
CASSTQGAAEKLFF,TGTGCCAGCAGCACACAGGGGGCGGCTGAAAAACTGTTTTTT,TRBV5-4,TRBJ1-4,TRBD1,few
CASSSSGTGVYNEQFF,TGTGCCAGCAGTTCCTCAGGGACAGGGGTCTACAATGAGCAGTTCTTC,TRBV6-5,TRBJ2-1,TRBD1,NA
CALSGSSYEQYF,TGTGCCCTGTCCGGGAGCTCCTACGAGCAGTACTTC,TRBV6-1,TRBJ2-7,NA,once
CASSWVDGYYSNQPQHF,TGTGCCAGCAGTTGGGTCGACGGATACTATAGCAATCAGCCCCAGCATTTT,TRBV28,TRBJ1-5,NA,few
CASSLGGMTYEQYF,TGTGCCAGCAGCTTGGGAGGGATGACCTACGAGCAGTACTTC,TRBV5-4,TRBJ2-7,NA,many
CASSVTAGSGNTIYF,TGTGCCAGCAGCGTCACGGCGGGGAGTGGAAACACCATATATTTT,TRBV7-3,TRBJ1-3,NA,NA
CASRPDLDNSPLHF,TGTGCCAGCAGACCGGACTTAGACAATTCACCCCTCCACTTT,TRBV7-9,TRBJ1-6,NA,NA
CASSRGLTPGEQYF,TGTGCCAGCAGCCGGGGACTTACCCCCGGCGAGCAGTATTTT,TRBV7-8,TRBJ2-3,NA,NA
CASSLNDWNNYNEKLFF,TGTGCCAGCAGTTTAAACGATTGGAACAACTATAATGAAAAACTGTTTTTT,TRBV28,TRBJ1-4,NA,NA
CASSLTGHVYEQYF,TGTGCCAGCAGTCTTACAGGGCATGTATACGAGCAGTACTTC,TRBV27,TRBJ2-7,NA,few
CASRGQGDPRGYTF,TGTGCCAGCAGGGGACAGGGGGACCCTCGGGGCTACACCTTC,TRBV28,TRBJ1-2,TRBD1,NA
CASSTDRSTDTQYF,TGTGCCAGCAGTACCGACAGGTCCACAGATACGCAGTATTTT,TRBV2,TRBJ2-3,NA,NA
CASSQSPGRGYTF,TGTGCCAGCAGCCAGTCCCCGGGTCGTGGCTACACCTTC,TRBV7-9,TRBJ1-2,NA,NA
CASSPGEGRTEAFF,TGTGCCAGCAGCCCAGGGGAGGGTCGAACTGAAGCTTTCTTT,TRBV5-4,TRBJ1-1,NA,NA
CASSESSAGSRYGYTF,TGTGCCAGCAGTGAATCATCAGCGGGCAGCCGTTATGGCTACACCTTC,TRBV6-1,TRBJ1-2,NA,NA
CASKTGEKEKLFF,TGCGCCAGCAAAACAGGGGAGAAGGAAAAACTGTTTTTT,TRBV10-2,TRBJ1-4,TRBD1,few
CASSLQGLTYEQYF,TGTGCCAGCAGCTTGCAGGGCTTAACCTACGAGCAGTACTTC,TRBV5-8,TRBJ2-7,NA,NA
CASALRGSISDTQYF,TGTGCCAGCGCCTTGCGGGGAAGCATATCAGATACGCAGTATTTT,TRBV5-4,TRBJ2-3,NA,NA
CASSIDLQAQPQHF,TGTGCCAGTAGTATAGATCTACAGGCACAGCCCCAGCATTTT,TRBV19,TRBJ1-5,NA,NA
CSVAGTGRSTDTQYF,TGCAGCGTTGCCGGGACAGGGAGAAGCACAGATACGCAGTATTTT,TRBV29-1,TRBJ2-3,TRBD1,NA
CASSPRQGADTQYF,TGTGCCAGCAGCCCACGACAGGGGGCAGATACGCAGTATTTT,TRBV7-9,TRBJ2-3,TRBD1,few
CASSGGRGQPQHF,TGTGCCAGCAGTGGGGGTAGGGGTCAGCCCCAGCATTTT,TRBV2,TRBJ1-5,NA,NA
CASSRGEVTTGELFF,TGTGCCAGCAGTCGCGGAGAGGTGACGACCGGGGAGCTGTTTTTT,TRBV6-5,TRBJ2-2,NA,NA